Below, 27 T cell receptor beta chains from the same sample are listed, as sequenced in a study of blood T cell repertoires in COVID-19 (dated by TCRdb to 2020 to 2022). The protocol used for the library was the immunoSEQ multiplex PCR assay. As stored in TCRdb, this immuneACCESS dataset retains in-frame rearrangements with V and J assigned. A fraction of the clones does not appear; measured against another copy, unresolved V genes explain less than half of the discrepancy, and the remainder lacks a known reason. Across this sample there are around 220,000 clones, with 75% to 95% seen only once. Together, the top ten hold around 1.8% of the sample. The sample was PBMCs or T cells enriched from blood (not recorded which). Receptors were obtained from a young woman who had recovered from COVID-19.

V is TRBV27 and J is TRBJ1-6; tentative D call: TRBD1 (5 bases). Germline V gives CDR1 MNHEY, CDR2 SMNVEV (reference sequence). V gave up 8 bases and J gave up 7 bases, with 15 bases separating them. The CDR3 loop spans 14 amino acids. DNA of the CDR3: TGTGCCAGCCGAAGAAGCACAGGCAATTCACCCCTCCACTTT. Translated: CASRRSTGNSPLHF.

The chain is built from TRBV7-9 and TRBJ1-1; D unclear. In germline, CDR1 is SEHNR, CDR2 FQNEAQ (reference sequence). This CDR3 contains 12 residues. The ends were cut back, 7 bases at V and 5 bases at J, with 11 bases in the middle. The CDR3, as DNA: TGTGCCAGCATCGAAACCGGGACTGAAGCTTTCTTT. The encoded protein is CASIETGTEAFF.

The CDR3 loop reads CASSPKNGWGNEGEQFF. CDR3 in DNA: TGTGCCAGCAGCCCTAAAAATGGGTGGGGAAATGAGGGTGAGCAGTTCTTC. The genes are TRBV5-5 and TRBJ2-1; D is perhaps TRBD2 (5 bases). Trimming took 4 bases from V and 9 from J, leaving 26 bases between them. This CDR3 spans 17 amino acids. The germline CDR1 and CDR2 sequences are SGHKS and YYEKEE (reference sequence).

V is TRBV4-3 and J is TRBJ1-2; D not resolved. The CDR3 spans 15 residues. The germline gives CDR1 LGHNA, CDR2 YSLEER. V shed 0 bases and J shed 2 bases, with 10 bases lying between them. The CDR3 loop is CASSQDLTDNYGYTF. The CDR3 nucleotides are TGCGCCAGCAGCCAAGATCTTACAGACAACTATGGCTACACCTTC.

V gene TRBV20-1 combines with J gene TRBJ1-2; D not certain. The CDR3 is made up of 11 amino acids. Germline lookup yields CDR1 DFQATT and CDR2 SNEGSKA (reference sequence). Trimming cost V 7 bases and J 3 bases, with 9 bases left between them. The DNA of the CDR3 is TGCAGTGGGCTGCTGTACTATGGCTACACCTTC. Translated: CSGLLYYGYTF.

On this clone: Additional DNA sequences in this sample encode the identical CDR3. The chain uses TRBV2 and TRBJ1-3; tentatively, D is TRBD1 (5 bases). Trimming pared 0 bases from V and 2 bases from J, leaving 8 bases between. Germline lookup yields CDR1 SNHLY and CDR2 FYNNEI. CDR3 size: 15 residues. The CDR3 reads CASSEAGGTGNTIYF. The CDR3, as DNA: TGTGCCAGCAGTGAAGCGGGGGGAACTGGAAACACCATATATTTT.

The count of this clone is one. CDR3 loop: CASSSDRGTDTQYF. The CDR3 region has the DNA TGCGCCAGCAGCTCTGACAGGGGCACAGATACGCAGTATTTT. This chain uses TRBV5-1 with TRBJ2-3; 7 nucleotides match TRBD1. The CDR3 runs 14 residues. Trimming cost V 3 bases and J 1 base; bases outside gene matches: 2. CDR1 is SGHRS and CDR2 is YFSETQ in the germline V gene.

The CDR3 DNA follows: TGTGCCAGCAGCTCGGTGGCGGGTCGCTCCTACGAGCAGTACTTC. This gives the protein CASSSVAGRSYEQYF. The rearrangement joins TRBV11-2 to TRBJ2-7; tentative D call: TRBD2 (5 bases). Trimming removed 4 bases at V and 0 bases at J, with 13 bases between. Germline V gives CDR1 SGHAT, CDR2 FQNNGV. This CDR3 is built from 15 residues. Drawing the rest from reference TRBV11-2 and TRBJ2-7, the complete variable domain is EAGVAQSPRYKIIEKRQSVAFWCNPISGHATLYWYQQILGQGPKLLIQFQNNGVVDDSQLPKDRFSAERLKGVDSTLKIQPAKLEDSAVYLCASSSVAGRSYEQYFGPGTRLTVT.

The CDR3 here is CASSFASTETQYF. In DNA form, the CDR3 reads TGTGCCAGCAGCTTCGCTAGTACGGAGACCCAGTACTTC. The chain has TRBV7-9 and TRBJ2-5, with no clear D. This CDR3 has 13 amino acids. CDR1 is SEHNR, CDR2 FQNEAQ, per germline (reference sequence). V lost 3 bases and J lost 5, with 10 bases in between.

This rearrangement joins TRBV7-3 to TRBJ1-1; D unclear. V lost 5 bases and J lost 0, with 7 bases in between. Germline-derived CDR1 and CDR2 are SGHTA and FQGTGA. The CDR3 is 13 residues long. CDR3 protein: CASSTTLNTEAFF. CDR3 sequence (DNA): TGTGCCAGCAGCACGACACTGAACACTGAAGCTTTCTTT.

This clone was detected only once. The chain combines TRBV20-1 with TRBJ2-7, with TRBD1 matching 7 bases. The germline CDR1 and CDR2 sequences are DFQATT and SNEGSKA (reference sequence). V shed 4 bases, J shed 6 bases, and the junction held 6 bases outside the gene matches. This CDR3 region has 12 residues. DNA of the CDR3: TGCAGTGCTAATGAGGGGGCAGGCGAGCAGTACTTC. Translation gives CSANEGAGEQYF.

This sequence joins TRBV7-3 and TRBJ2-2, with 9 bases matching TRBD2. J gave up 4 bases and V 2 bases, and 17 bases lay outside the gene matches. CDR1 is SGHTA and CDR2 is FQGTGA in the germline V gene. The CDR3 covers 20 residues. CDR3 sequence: CASSLLPGSSGARGTGELFF. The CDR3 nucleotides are TGTGCCAGCAGCTTACTACCCGGTTCTAGCGGGGCTCGGGGCACCGGGGAGCTGTTTTTT.

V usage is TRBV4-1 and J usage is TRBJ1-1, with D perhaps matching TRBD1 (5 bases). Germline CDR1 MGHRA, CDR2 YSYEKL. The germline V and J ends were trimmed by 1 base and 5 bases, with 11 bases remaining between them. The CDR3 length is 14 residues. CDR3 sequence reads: CASSQGRGRTEAFF. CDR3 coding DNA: TGCGCCAGCAGCCAAGGTCGGGGGAGGACTGAAGCTTTCTTT.

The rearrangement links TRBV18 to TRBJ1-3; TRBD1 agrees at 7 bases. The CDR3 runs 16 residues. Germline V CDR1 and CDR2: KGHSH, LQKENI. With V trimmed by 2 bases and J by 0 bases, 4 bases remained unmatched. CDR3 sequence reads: CASSPYGQASGNTIYF. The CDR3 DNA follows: TGTGCCAGCTCACCATACGGACAGGCCTCTGGAAACACCATATATTTT. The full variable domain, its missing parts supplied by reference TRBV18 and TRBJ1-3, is NAGVMQNPRHLVRRRGQEARLRCSPMKGHSHVYWYRQLPEEGLKFMVYLQKENIIDESGMPKERFSAEFPKEGPSILRIQQVVRGDSAAYFCASSPYGQASGNTIYFGEGSWLTVV.

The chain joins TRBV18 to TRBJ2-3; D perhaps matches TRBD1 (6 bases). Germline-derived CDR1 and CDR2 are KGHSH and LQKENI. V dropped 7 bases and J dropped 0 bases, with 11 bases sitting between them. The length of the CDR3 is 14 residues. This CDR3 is CASYRTGSTDTQYF. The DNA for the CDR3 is TGTGCCAGCTATCGTACAGGGAGCACAGATACGCAGTATTTT.

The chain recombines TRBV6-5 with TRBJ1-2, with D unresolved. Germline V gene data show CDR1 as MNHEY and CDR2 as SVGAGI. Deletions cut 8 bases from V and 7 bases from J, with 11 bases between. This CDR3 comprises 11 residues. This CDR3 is CASRQAFGYTF. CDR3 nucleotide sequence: TGTGCCAGCCGGCAGGCATTTGGCTACACCTTC.

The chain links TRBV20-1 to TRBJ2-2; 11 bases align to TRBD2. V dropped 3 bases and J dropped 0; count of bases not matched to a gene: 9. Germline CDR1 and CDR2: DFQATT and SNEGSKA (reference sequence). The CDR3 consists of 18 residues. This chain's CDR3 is CSASSPLAGGANTGELFF. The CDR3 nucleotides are TGCAGTGCTAGTAGCCCGCTAGCGGGGGGTGCGAACACCGGGGAGCTGTTTTTT.

The CDR3 nucleotides read TGTGCCAGCAGCGTAGGTGGCGGGTCTCAAGAGACCCAGTACTTC. Its protein product is CASSVGGGSQETQYF. J is TRBJ2-5 and V is TRBV9, with D maybe TRBD2 (5 bases). Per germline, CDR1 SGDLS and CDR2 YYNGEE. The CDR3 is 15 residues long. Between the trimmed V and J ends, which lost 0 bases and 2 bases, there was a span of 11 bases.

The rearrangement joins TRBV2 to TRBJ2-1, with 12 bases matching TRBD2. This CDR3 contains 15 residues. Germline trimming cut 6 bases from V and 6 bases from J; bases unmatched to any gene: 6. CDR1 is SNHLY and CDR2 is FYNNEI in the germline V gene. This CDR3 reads CASSATSGGINEQFF. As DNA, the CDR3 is TGTGCCAGCAGCGCGACTAGCGGGGGAATCAATGAGCAGTTCTTC.

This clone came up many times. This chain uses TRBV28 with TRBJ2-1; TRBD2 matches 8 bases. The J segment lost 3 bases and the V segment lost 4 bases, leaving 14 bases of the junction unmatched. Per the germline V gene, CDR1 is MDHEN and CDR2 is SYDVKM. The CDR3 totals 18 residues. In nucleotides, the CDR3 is TGTGCCAGCAGTTCGCCTAGCGGGCCCTCCCCTCTCTACAATGAGCAGTTCTTC. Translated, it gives CASSSPSGPSPLYNEQFF.

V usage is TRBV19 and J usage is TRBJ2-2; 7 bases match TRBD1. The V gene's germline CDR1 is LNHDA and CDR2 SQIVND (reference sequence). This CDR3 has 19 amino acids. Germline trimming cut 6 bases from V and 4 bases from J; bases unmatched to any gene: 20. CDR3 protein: CASRDMGVRRGLSTGELFF. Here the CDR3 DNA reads TGTGCCAGTAGAGACATGGGGGTGAGAAGGGGGCTGAGCACCGGGGAGCTGTTTTTT.

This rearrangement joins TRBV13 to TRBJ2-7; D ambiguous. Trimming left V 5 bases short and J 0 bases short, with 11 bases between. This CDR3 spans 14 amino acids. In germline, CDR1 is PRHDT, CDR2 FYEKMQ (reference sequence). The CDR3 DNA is TGTGCCAGCAGCCAATACTCAAGCTCCTACGAGCAGTACTTC. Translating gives CASSQYSSSYEQYF.

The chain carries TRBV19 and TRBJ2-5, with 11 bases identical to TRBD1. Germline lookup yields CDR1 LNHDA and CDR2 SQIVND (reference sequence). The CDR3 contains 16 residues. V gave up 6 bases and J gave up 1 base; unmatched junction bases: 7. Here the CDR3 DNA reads TGTGCCAGTAGACCGGGACAGGGGGGACCCCAAGAGACCCAGTACTTC. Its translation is CASRPGQGGPQETQYF.

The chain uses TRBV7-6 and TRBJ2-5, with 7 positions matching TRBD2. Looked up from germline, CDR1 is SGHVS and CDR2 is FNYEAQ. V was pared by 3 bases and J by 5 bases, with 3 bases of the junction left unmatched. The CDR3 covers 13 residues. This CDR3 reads CASSFAGDETQYF. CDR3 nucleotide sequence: TGTGCCAGCAGCTTCGCGGGGGACGAGACCCAGTACTTC.

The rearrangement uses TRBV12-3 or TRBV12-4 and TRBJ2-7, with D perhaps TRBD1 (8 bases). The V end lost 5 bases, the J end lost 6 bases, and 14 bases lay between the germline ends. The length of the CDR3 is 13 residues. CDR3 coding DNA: TGTGCCAGCAGTCGGACAGGGAGGGGCGAGCAGTACTTC. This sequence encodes CASSRTGRGEQYF.

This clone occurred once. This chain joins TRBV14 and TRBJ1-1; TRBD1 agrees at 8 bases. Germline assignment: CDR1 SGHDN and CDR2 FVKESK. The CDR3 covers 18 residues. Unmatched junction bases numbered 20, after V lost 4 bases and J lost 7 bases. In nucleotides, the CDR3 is TGTGCCAGCAGCCCAACGACAGGGGTGGCCCGGGGGGTCAGTGAAGCTTTCTTT. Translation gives CASSPTTGVARGVSEAFF.

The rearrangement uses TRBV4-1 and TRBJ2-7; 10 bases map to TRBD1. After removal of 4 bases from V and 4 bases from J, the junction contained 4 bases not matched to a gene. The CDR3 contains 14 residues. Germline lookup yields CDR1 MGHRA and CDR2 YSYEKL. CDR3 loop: CASSPGQGGYEQYF. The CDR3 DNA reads TGCGCCAGCAGCCCTGGACAGGGGGGTTACGAGCAGTACTTC.